Shown below are 4 T cell receptor beta chains from a single sample sequenced in a study of glioma-infiltrating T cells. TCR alpha and beta CDR3 regions were amplified from RNA using iRepertoire nested multiplex PCR. From the multiplex PCR reads, TCRdb called clonotypes with MiXCR, one entry per CDR3 protein. The sample yields tens of thousands of distinct CDR3 sequences, less than 30% seen once. The sample taken for sequencing was glioma tissue, nonneoplastic brain tissue, or PBMCs (not recorded which). The source of these receptors is a human donor with low-grade glioma or glioblastoma, undergoing nonglioma brain surgery, or in good health (not recorded which).

This clonotype showed up many times. The chain employs TRBV2 and TRBJ1-1; D is perhaps TRBD1 (5 bases). Deletions cut 2 bases from V and 1 base from J, with 11 bases between. The CDR3 extends over 15 amino acids. Germline assignment: CDR1 SNHLY and CDR2 FYNNEI. The CDR3: CASSEWGNPNTEAFF. The CDR3 DNA sequence: TGTGCCAGCAGTGAATGGGGCAACCCGAACACTGAAGCTTTCTTT.

Note on this clonotype: One base away lies a much larger clone, so this may be a sequencing read error. V usage is TRBV2 and J usage is TRBJ1-5, with TRBD1 as a possible D gene (6 bases). Germline V CDR1 and CDR2: SNHLY, FYNNEI. The V gene lost 7 bases and the J gene lost 1 base, with 11 bases spanning the gap. The CDR3 spans 14 residues. CDR3 amino acids: CASKRQVSNQPQHF. CDR3 DNA sequence: TGTGCCAGCAAGAGACAGGTGAGCAATCAGCCCCAGCATTTT.

In this sample, this clonotype turned up many times. This rearrangement joins TRBV6-6 to TRBJ2-5, with a possible D match to TRBD2 (6 bases). The V end lost 2 bases, the J end lost 4 bases, and 11 bases lay between the germline ends. The CDR3 extends over 14 amino acids. The germline V gene encodes CDR1 MNHNY and CDR2 SVGAGI (reference sequence). CDR3 bases: TGTGCCAGCAGTTACCCGGGAGTACGAGAGACCCAGTACTTC. Its protein is CASSYPGVRETQYF.

In the case of this clonotype: A much larger clone sits a single nucleotide away, making a read error possible. This chain uses TRBV12-3 or TRBV12-4 with TRBJ1-3; no reliable D call. CDR3 length equals 17 residues. The CDR3 nucleotides are TGTGTCAGCAGTTTTTCCATGGTAGGGCCCTCTGGAAACACCATATATTTT. Its protein is CVSSFSMVGPSGNTIYF.